This entry lists 20 T cell receptor beta chains sequenced from one sample in a study of cytomegalovirus exposure and HLA in healthy donors. PCR was performed using 60 Vbeta and 13 Jbeta primers. The repertoire was sequenced with immunoSEQ multiplex PCR; TCRdb's copy has only in-frame clones and lacks some. Among about 60,000 clones listed, 73% were seen once. Source material: PBMCs. All receptors derive from a man in his forties or fifties in good health and CMV-seronegative.

J is TRBJ2-5 and V is TRBV19; TRBD2 might be the D (6 bases). Trimming shortened V by 5 bases and J by 5 bases, and 9 bases separated the two germline ends. This CDR3 contains 12 residues. Germline V gene data show CDR1 as LNHDA and CDR2 as SQIVND (reference sequence). DNA of the CDR3: TGTGCCAGTAGTGCCAGCGGGGAGACCCAGTACTTC. Translation gives CASSASGETQYF.

This clone is a singleton in its sample. The junction does not match germline at one end; this may be a read error. This chain joins TRBV19 and TRBJ1-4; D gene ambiguous. Per germline, CDR1 LNHDA and CDR2 SQIVND (reference sequence). The CDR3 extends over 11 amino acids. The DNA of the CDR3 is TGTGCCAGTAGAACGGCCAATGAGGCGCATTTT. Translated: CASRTANEAHF.

The chain recombines TRBV6-5 with TRBJ2-3, with D maybe TRBD2 (5 bases). The germline CDR1 and CDR2 sequences are MNHEY and SVGAGI. This CDR3 has 16 residues. The V end lost 4 bases, the J end lost 1 base, and 15 bases lay between the germline ends. The CDR3 protein is CASSFGLDGGTDTQYF. CDR3 coding DNA: TGTGCCAGCAGTTTTGGTCTAGACGGGGGCACAGATACGCAGTATTTT.

This clone turned up a few times. The chain carries TRBV2 and TRBJ1-2, with TRBD1 identical over 8 bases. CDR1 SNHLY and CDR2 FYNNEI come from the germline V gene. CDR3 length: 13 amino acids. V trimming: 1 base; J trimming: 5 bases; junction bases outside the gene matches: 0. The CDR3, as DNA: TGTGCCAGCAGTGAAGGGACAGGGTATGGCTACACCTTC. As protein: CASSEGTGYGYTF.

V gene TRBV7-2 combines with J gene TRBJ1-5; 10 bases match TRBD1. V gave up 5 bases and J gave up 6 bases; unmatched junction bases: 4. Per germline, CDR1 SGHTA and CDR2 FQGNSA. The CDR3 is 14 residues long. CDR3 coding DNA: TGTGCCAGCAGCATGGACAGGGGGGGTCAGCCCCAGCATTTT. Encoded protein: CASSMDRGGQPQHF.

This clone showed up just a few times. The chain recombines TRBV7-2 with TRBJ2-2; TRBD2 agrees at 8 bases. Germline CDR1 SGHTA, CDR2 FQGNSA. The CDR3 sequence is 16 residues long. Unmatched junction bases numbered 4, after V lost 0 bases and J lost 4 bases. The CDR3 DNA follows: TGTGCCAGCAGCTTAGCTCGCCGGGGGGGCACCGGGGAGCTGTTTTTT. Its protein product is CASSLARRGGTGELFF.

The gene calls are TRBV15 and TRBJ1-3, with TRBD1 as a possible D gene (5 bases). The length of the CDR3 is 15 residues. The V end was cut by 0 bases, the J end by 9 bases, with 15 bases between. Germline V gene data show CDR1 as LNHNV and CDR2 as YYDKDF (reference sequence). The CDR3 sequence is CATSREGAPEGTIYF. CDR3 in DNA: TGTGCCACCAGCAGAGAAGGGGCCCCGGAGGGCACCATATATTTT.

The chain uses TRBV5-6 and TRBJ1-1; 10 bases line up with TRBD1. Trimming removed 4 bases from V and 6 bases from J; junction bases left unmatched: 9. CDR1 and CDR2 (germline): SGHDT, YYEEEE. The CDR3 runs to 15 residues. The CDR3 is CASSGDRGGIAEAFF. The CDR3 region has the DNA TGTGCCAGCAGCGGGGACAGGGGAGGAATTGCTGAAGCTTTCTTT.

This clone showed up just a few times. This rearrangement joins TRBV11-2 to TRBJ2-2; D possibly corresponds to TRBD1 (6 bases). Trimming shortened V by 3 bases and J by 2 bases, and 10 bases separated the two germline ends. Germline CDR1 and CDR2: SGHAT and FQNNGV. This CDR3 comprises 15 residues. CDR3 region: CASSLGAGNTGELFF. CDR3 bases: TGTGCCAGCAGCTTGGGGGCCGGTAACACCGGGGAGCTGTTTTTT.

The chain's CDR3 is CASSLLGGMNTEAFF. The CDR3 bases are TGTGCCAGCAGTTTATTAGGGGGTATGAACACTGAAGCTTTCTTT. This sequence joins TRBV27 and TRBJ1-1; D perhaps matches TRBD1 (6 bases). The CDR3 has 15 residues. Trimming stripped 1 base from V and 0 bases from J, with 9 bases between. Germline V CDR1 and CDR2: MNHEY, SMNVEV (reference sequence).

The sample holds a few counts of this clone. This sample also contains other DNA sequences that code for the same CDR3. The chain combines TRBV7-3 with TRBJ2-3; 7 bases fit TRBD2. CDR3 size: 12 residues. Germline V gives CDR1 SGHTA, CDR2 FQGTGA. Trimming took 5 bases from V and 5 from J; bases not matched to a gene: 1. CDR3 nucleotide sequence: TGTGCCAGCAGCCCGGGGGGAGATACGCAGTATTTT. Protein: CASSPGGDTQYF.

The chain couples TRBV11-1 to TRBJ2-7, with D maybe TRBD2 (6 bases). The CDR3 extends over 17 amino acids. V was trimmed by 4 bases and J by 3 bases, leaving 22 bases between them. Germline V CDR1 and CDR2: SGHAT, FQDESV (reference sequence). The CDR3 sequence is CASSSRANPGRFYEQYF. The CDR3 bases are TGTGCCAGCAGCTCGAGGGCCAATCCGGGGAGGTTCTACGAGCAGTACTTC. The entire variable domain, with the rest obtained from reference TRBV11-1 and TRBJ2-7, is as follows: EAEVAQSPRYKITEKSQAVAFWCDPISGHATLYWYRQILGQGPELLVQFQDESVVDDSQLPKDRFSAERLKGVDSTLKIQPAELGDSAMYLCASSSRANPGRFYEQYFGPGTRLTVT.

This clone appeared many times. The chain has TRBV5-5 and TRBJ1-2; maybe TRBD1 (6 bases). Germline lookup yields CDR1 SGHKS and CDR2 YYEKEE (reference sequence). The CDR3 has 16 residues. V gave up 4 bases and J gave up 0 bases, with 16 bases separating them. This CDR3 is CASSPGAFPSNYGYTF. In DNA form, the CDR3 reads TGTGCCAGCAGCCCAGGGGCCTTCCCCTCTAACTATGGCTACACCTTC.

V is TRBV9 and J is TRBJ1-2, with 12 positions matching TRBD1. Germline V gene data show CDR1 as SGDLS and CDR2 as YYNGEE. This CDR3 spans 15 amino acids. Trimming removed 4 bases from V and 8 bases from J; junction bases left unmatched: 9. The CDR3 DNA reads as TGTGCCAGCAGCCTAGGGACAGGGGGCGCGGGCGGCTACACCTTC. Translated: CASSLGTGGAGGYTF.

The chain employs TRBV7-3 and TRBJ2-2, with TRBD1 matching over 8 bases. V trimming: 2 bases; J trimming: 2 bases; junction bases outside the gene matches: 1. This CDR3 is built from 15 residues. The germline V gene has CDR1 SGHTA and CDR2 FQGTGA. CDR3 region: CASSLQGANTGELFF. The CDR3 region has the DNA TGTGCCAGCAGCTTACAGGGGGCTAACACCGGGGAGCTGTTTTTT.

This sequence joins TRBV7-2 and TRBJ1-2, with D unresolved. The germline V gene has CDR1 SGHTA and CDR2 FQGNSA. This CDR3 contains 14 residues. V dropped 4 bases and J dropped 1 base, with 10 bases sitting between them. In DNA form, the CDR3 reads TGTGCCAGCAGCTCACCTGTAGTTAACTATGGCTACACCTTC. Protein sequence: CASSSPVVNYGYTF. Complete variable domain (other parts from reference TRBV7-2 and TRBJ1-2): GAGVSQSPSNKVTEKGKDVELRCDPISGHTALYWYRQSLGQGLEFLIYFQGNSAPDKSGLPSDRFSAERTGGSVSTLTIQRTQQEDSAVYLCASSSPVVNYGYTFGSGTRLTVV.

This clone showed up just once. V gene TRBV7-6 combines with J gene TRBJ2-2; 7 bases are shared with TRBD1. The CDR3 loop spans 15 amino acids. The V and J ends lost 5 bases and 0 bases, in that order; junction bases with no gene match: 3. The germline gives CDR1 SGHVS, CDR2 FNYEAQ. The CDR3 DNA follows: TGTGCCAGCAGCCCTCAGGGGGCGAACACCGGGGAGCTGTTTTTT. Protein: CASSPQGANTGELFF.

The V gene is TRBV11-2, the J gene TRBJ2-1; D unresolved. CDR1 is SGHAT and CDR2 is FQNNGV in the germline V gene. Trimming removed 1 base from V and 4 bases from J, with 8 bases in between. This CDR3 has 14 residues. The CDR3 here is CASSLGKLYNEQFF. CDR3 bases: TGTGCCAGCAGCTTAGGAAAACTATACAATGAGCAGTTCTTC.

On this clone: Germline and junction disagree at one end, which may indicate a read error. Within the sample, other DNA sequences also encode this same CDR3. J is TRBJ1-5 and V is TRBV6-1, with a weak D call TRBD1 (6 bases). The CDR3 loop spans 15 amino acids. Germline V gives CDR1 MNHNS, CDR2 SASEGT. The CDR3 protein is CASSDDRRSNQPQHF. Written as DNA, the CDR3 is TGTGCCAGCAGTGACGACAGGAGGAGCAATCAGCCCCAGCACTTT.

This clone was recorded once. The chain links TRBV6-1 to TRBJ2-1; tentatively, D is TRBD1 (6 bases). V was shortened by 4 bases and J by 9 bases, with 13 bases between the two germline ends. The CDR3 spans 13 residues. Germline V CDR1 and CDR2: MNHNS, SASEGT. The DNA for the CDR3 is TGTGCCAGCAGTGGGACAGACGCTACTGAGCAGTTCTTC. It specifies CASSGTDATEQFF.